This T cell receptor beta chain emerged from a study of CD8 T cells in ankylosing spondylitis. Overall study results and limits: Made up of under 10 highly homologous variants, a TCR beta motif appeared characteristic of ankylosing spondylitis blood. Significantly higher representation of disease-linked clones was reported for matched ankylosing spondylitis synovial fluid.

In regard to this clonotype: Its antigen remains unknown.

The V end was cut by 1 base, the J end by 14 bases, with 21 bases between. The CDR3 extends over 14 amino acids. The germline CDR1 and CDR2 sequences are GTSNPN and SVGIG (reference sequence). Quantitative molecular-barcoded 5'-RACE generated the TCR beta libraries. Each CDR3 protein gets one entry after TCRdb re-called the 5' RACE reads with MiXCR. The sample shows 800,000 to 900,000 distinct CDR3 sequences, approximately 12% of them seen only once. The origin of this receptor is a male donor with ankylosing spondylitis. The V gene is TRBV30, the J gene TRBJ1-5; weak D call: TRBD1 (6 bases). What was sequenced was blood, either unsorted or a sorted T cell fraction (not recorded which). CDR3 sequence reads: CAWSGGGGPLTKHF. CDR3 coding DNA: TGTGCCTGGAGTGGGGGAGGGGGGCCCCTGACCAAGCATTTT.